These T cell receptor beta chains were read from a single sample in a study of blood T cells in healthy people across ages. TCRdb ran MiXCR on the 5' RACE reads and lists one entry per CDR3 protein. In the table there are roughly 2 million distinct CDR3 sequences, 49% of which are singletons. Sequenced material: blood. Receptors originate from a woman in her thirties or forties in good health. The conserved cysteine and the conserved F or W are not part of the CDR3 here. A D gene is named only where the DNA matches it firmly.

cdr3_aa j_call v_call d_call
ASSQRTGPSPLH TRBJ1-6 TRBV4-3 TRBD1
ASTKQGPLYEQY TRBJ2-7 TRBV6-2/TRBV6-3 NA
ASTQGPNTEAF TRBJ1-1 TRBV12-3/TRBV12-4 NA
ASSLPDSEAANVLT TRBJ2-6 TRBV5-1 NA
ASSLALMVEGGQY TRBJ2-5 TRBV7-9 NA
ASSESGQGGYGYT TRBJ1-2 TRBV25-1 TRBD1
ASSYGGTFLSTDTQY TRBJ2-3 TRBV6-2/TRBV6-3 NA
ASSLDPSGGAQRSSYNEQF TRBJ2-1 TRBV11-1 NA
ASFTGADGYT TRBJ1-2 TRBV28 TRBD1
ATGGGANQETQY TRBJ2-5 TRBV10-3 NA
ASRRKAREKLF TRBJ1-4 TRBV6-5 NA
ASSVSGVGNEQF TRBJ2-1 TRBV9 NA
ASRDPDRFSYEQY TRBJ2-7 TRBV5-1 NA
ASTRLLAGDYEQY TRBJ2-7 TRBV6-2/TRBV6-3 TRBD2
ASAGNQETQY TRBJ2-5 TRBV9 NA
ASSYLQRQETQY TRBJ2-5 TRBV6-5 NA
ASSGDRVYEQY TRBJ2-7 TRBV7-8 TRBD1
ASSFNPTSGGGNEQF TRBJ2-1 TRBV7-2 TRBD2
SARIAGGSSTDTQY TRBJ2-3 TRBV20-1 TRBD2
ASSYEIRGETQY TRBJ2-5 TRBV6-5 NA
ASCTGTHQPQH TRBJ1-5 TRBV6-2/TRBV6-3 NA
ASSSNVPGEQY TRBJ2-4 TRBV7-2 NA
ASSFRPVATNEKLF TRBJ1-4 TRBV27 NA